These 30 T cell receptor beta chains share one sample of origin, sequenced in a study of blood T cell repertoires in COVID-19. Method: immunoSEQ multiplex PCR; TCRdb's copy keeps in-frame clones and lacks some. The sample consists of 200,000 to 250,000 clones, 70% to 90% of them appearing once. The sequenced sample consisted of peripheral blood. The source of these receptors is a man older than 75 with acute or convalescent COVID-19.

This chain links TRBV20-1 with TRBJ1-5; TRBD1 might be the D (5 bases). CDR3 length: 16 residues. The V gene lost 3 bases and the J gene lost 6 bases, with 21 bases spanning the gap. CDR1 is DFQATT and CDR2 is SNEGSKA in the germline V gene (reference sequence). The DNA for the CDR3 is TGCAGTGCTAGTCTTGTGGAGGGGACGGTGAGTCAGCCCCAGCATTTT. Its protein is CSASLVEGTVSQPQHF.

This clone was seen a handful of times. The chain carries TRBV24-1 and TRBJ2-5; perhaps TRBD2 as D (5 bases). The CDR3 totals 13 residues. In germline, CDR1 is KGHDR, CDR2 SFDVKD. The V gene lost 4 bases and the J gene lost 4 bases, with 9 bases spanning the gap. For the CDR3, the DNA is TGTGCCACCAGTGAGATAGGGAGAGAGACCCAGTACTTC. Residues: CATSEIGRETQYF.

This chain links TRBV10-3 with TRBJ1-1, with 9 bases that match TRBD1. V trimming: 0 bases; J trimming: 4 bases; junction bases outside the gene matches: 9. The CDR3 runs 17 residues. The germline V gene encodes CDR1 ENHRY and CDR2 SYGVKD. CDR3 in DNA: TGTGCCATCAGTGAGTCCGGGACAGGGTCGTGGGGCACTGAAGCTTTCTTT. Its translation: CAISESGTGSWGTEAFF.

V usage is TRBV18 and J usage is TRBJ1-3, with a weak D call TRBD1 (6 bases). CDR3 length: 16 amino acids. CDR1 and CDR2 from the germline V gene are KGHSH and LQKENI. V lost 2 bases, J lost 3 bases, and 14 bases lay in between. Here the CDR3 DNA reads TGTGCCAGCTCACCAGGGGCAGGGGCTCTTGGAAACACCATATATTTT. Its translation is CASSPGAGALGNTIYF. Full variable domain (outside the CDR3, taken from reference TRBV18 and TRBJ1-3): NAGVMQNPRHLVRRRGQEARLRCSPMKGHSHVYWYRQLPEEGLKFMVYLQKENIIDESGMPKERFSAEFPKEGPSILRIQQVVRGDSAAYFCASSPGAGALGNTIYFGEGSWLTVV.

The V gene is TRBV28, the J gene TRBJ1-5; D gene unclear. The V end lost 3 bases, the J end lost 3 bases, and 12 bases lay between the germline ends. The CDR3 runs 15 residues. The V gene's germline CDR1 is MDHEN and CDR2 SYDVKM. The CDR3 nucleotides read TGTGCCAGCAGTTTCTTGCAGGTTACCAATCAGCCCCAGCATTTT. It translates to CASSFLQVTNQPQHF.

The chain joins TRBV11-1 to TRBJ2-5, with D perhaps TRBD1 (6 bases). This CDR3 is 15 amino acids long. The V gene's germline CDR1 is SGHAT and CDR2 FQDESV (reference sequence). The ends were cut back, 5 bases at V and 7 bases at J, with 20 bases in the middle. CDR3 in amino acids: CASSQGPGHMMTQYF. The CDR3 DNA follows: TGTGCCAGCAGCCAGGGGCCCGGACACATGATGACCCAGTACTTC.

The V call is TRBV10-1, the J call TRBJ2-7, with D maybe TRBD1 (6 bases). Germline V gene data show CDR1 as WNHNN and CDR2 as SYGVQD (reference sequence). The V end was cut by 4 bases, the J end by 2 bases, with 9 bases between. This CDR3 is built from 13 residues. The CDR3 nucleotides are TGCGCCAGCAGTGCGGACAGAACCTACGAGCAGTACTTC. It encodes CASSADRTYEQYF.

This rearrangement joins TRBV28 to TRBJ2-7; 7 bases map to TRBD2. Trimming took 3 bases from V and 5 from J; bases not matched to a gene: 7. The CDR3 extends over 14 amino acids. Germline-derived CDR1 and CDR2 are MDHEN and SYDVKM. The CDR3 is CASSFGGVGNEQYF. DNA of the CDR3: TGTGCCAGCAGTTTTGGGGGGGTTGGGAACGAGCAGTACTTC.

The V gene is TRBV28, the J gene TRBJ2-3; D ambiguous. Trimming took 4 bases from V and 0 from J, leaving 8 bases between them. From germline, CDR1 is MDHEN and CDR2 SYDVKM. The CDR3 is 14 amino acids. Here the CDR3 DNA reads TGTGCCAGCAGTTACGGTTACAGCACAGATACGCAGTATTTT. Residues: CASSYGYSTDTQYF.

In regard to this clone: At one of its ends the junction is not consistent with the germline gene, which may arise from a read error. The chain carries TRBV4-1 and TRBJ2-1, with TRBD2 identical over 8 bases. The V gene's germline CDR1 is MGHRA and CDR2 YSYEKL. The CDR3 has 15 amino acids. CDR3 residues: CARSRPAGGGNEQFF. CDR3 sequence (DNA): TGCGCCCGCAGCCGGCCCGCCGGGGGGGGCAATGAGCAGTTCTTC.

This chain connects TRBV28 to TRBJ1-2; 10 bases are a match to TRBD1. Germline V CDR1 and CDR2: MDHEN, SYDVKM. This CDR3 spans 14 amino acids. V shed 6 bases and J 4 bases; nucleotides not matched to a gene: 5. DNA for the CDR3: TGTGCCAGCAGCTTCCGGACAGGGGGCTATGGCTACACCTTC. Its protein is CASSFRTGGYGYTF.

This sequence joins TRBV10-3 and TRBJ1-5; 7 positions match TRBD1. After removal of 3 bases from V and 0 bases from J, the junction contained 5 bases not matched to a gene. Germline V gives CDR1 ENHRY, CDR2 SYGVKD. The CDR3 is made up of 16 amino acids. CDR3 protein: CAISDSDRISNQPQHF. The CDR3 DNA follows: TGTGCCATCAGTGACTCGGACAGGATTAGCAATCAGCCCCAGCATTTT.

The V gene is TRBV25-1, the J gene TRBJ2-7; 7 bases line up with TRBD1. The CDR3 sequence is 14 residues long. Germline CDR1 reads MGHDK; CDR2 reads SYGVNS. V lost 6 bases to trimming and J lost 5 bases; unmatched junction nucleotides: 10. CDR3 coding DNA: TGTGCCAGCAGAACCCATGGACAGGTCCACGAGCAGTACTTC. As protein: CASRTHGQVHEQYF.

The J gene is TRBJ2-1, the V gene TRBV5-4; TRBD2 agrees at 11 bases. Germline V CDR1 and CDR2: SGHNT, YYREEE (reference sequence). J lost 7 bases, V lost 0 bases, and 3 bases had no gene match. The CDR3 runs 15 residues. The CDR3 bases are TGTGCCAGCAGCTTGGAGCTAGCGGGAGGTAATGAGCAGTTCTTC. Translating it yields CASSLELAGGNEQFF.

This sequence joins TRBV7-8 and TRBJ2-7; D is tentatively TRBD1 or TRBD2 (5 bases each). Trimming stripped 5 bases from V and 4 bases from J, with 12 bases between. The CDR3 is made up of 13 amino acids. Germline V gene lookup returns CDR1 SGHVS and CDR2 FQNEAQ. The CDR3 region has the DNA TGTGCCAGCAGCCGAGGGCCAGGGTACGAGCAGTACGTC. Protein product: CASSRGPGYEQYV.

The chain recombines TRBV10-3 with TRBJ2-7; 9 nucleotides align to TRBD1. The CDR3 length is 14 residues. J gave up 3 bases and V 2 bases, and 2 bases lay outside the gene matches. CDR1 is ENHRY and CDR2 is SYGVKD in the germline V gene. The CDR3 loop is CAISEGTGFYEQYV. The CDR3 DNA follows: TGTGCCATCAGTGAGGGGACAGGGTTCTACGAGCAGTACGTC.

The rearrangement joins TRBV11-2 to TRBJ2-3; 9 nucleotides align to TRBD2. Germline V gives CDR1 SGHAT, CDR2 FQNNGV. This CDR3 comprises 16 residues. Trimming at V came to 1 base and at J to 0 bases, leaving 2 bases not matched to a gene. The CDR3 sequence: CASSLALAGSTDTQYF. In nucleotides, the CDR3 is TGTGCCAGCAGCTTAGCTCTAGCGGGGAGCACAGATACGCAGTATTTT.

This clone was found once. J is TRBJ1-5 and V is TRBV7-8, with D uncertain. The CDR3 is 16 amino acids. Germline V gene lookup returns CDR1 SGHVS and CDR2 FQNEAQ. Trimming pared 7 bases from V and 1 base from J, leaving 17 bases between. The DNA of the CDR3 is TGTGCCAGCACCCCGCGTGGTCTGTCGAGCAATCAGCCCCAGCATTTT. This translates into CASTPRGLSSNQPQHF.

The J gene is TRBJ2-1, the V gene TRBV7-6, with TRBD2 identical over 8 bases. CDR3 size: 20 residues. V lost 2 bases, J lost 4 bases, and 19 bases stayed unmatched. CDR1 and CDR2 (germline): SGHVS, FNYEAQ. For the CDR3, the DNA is TGTGCCAGCAGCTTATATTCGGGCGGGAGGAGTAGGGGCCTTTACAATGAGCAGTTCTTC. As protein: CASSLYSGGRSRGLYNEQFF.

The CDR3 is CASSPGTSGRRTQETQYF. CDR3 coding DNA: TGTGCCAGCAGCCCAGGGACTAGCGGGAGGAGGACGCAAGAGACCCAGTACTTC. V usage is TRBV7-2 and J usage is TRBJ2-5; 15 positions match TRBD2. There are 18 residues in the CDR3. Unmatched junction bases numbered 9, after V lost 5 bases and J lost 2 bases. Germline V gene lookup returns CDR1 SGHTA and CDR2 FQGNSA.

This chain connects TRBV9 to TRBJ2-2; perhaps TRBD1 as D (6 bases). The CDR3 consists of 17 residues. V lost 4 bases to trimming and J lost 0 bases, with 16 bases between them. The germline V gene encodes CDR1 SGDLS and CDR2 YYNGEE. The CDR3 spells CASSPLLGTPNTGELFF. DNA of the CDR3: TGTGCCAGCAGCCCACTTTTGGGGACACCGAACACCGGGGAGCTGTTTTTT.

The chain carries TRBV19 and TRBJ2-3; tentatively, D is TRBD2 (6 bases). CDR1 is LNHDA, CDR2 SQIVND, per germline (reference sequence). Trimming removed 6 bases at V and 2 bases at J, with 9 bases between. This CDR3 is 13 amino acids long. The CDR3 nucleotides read TGTGCCAGTAGCGCTAGCGACACAGATACGCAGTATTTT. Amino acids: CASSASDTDTQYF.

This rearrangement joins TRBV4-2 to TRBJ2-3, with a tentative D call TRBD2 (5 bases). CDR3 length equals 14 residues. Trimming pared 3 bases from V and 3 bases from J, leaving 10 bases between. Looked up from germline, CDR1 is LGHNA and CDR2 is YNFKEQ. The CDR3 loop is CASSQGRETDTQYF. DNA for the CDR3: TGTGCCAGCAGCCAGGGGAGAGAGACAGATACGCAGTATTTT.

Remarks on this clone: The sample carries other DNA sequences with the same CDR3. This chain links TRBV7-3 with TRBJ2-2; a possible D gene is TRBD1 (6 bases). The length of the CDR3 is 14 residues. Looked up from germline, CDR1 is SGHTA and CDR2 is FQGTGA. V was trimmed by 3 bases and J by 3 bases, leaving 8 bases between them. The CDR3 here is CASSFHRDTGELFF. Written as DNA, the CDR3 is TGTGCCAGCAGCTTCCACAGGGACACCGGGGAGCTGTTTTTT.

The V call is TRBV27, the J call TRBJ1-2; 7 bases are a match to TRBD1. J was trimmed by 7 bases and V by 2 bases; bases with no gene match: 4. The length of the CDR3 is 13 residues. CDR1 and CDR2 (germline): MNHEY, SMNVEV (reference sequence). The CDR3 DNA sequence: TGTGCCAGCAGTTTAGAGGGGGCAGGTGGCTACACCTTC. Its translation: CASSLEGAGGYTF.

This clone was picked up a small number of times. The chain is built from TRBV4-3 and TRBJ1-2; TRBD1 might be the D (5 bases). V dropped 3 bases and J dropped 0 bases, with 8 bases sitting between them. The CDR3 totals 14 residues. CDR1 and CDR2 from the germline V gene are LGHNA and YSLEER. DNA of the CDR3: TGCGCCAGCAGCCAGATGACAGCTAACTATGGCTACACCTTC. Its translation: CASSQMTANYGYTF.

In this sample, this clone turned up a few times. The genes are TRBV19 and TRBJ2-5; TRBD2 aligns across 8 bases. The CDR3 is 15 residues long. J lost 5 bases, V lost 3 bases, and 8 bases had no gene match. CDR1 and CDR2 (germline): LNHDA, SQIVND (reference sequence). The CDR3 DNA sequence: TGTGCCAGTAGTATTAGCGGGAAGGCTTGGGAGACCCAGTACTTC. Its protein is CASSISGKAWETQYF.

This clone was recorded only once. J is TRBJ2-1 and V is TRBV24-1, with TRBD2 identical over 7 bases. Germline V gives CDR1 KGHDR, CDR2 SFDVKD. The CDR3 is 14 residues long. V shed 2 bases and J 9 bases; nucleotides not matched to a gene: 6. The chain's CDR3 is CATSDWAGEGEQFF. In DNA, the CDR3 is TGTGCCACCAGTGATTGGGCGGGAGAAGGTGAGCAGTTCTTC.

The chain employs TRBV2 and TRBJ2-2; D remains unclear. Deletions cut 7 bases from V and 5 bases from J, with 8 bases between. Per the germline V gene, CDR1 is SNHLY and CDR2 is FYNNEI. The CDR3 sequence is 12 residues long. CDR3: CASKPGTGELFF. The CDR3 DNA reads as TGTGCCAGCAAGCCCGGGACCGGGGAGCTGTTTTTT.

The chain's CDR3 is CASGLASSYEQYF. The CDR3 DNA sequence: TGCGCCAGCGGACTCGCCAGCTCCTACGAGCAGTACTTC. The chain couples TRBV5-1 to TRBJ2-7; maybe TRBD2 (5 bases). CDR1 is SGHRS, CDR2 YFSETQ, per germline. Between the trimmed V and J ends, which lost 7 bases and 0 bases, there was a span of 11 bases. The CDR3 spans 13 residues.